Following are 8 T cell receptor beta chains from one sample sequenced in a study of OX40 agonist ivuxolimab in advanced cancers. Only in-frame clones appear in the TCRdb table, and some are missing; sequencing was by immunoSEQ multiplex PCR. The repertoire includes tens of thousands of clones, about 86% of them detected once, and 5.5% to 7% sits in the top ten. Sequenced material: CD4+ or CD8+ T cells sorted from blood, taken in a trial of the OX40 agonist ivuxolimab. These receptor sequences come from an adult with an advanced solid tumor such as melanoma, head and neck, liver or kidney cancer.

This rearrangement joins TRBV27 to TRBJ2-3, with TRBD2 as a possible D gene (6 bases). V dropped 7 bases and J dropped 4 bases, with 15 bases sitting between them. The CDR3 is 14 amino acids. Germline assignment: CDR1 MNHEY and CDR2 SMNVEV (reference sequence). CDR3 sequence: CASTRDSLADTQYF. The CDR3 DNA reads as TGTGCCAGCACCCGGGACTCGCTCGCAGATACGCAGTATTTT.

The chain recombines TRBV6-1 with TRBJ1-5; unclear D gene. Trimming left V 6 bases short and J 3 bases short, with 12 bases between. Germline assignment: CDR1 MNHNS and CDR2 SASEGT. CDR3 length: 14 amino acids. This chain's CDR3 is CASSTTWVNQPQHF. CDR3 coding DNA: TGTGCCAGCAGCACTACATGGGTCAATCAGCCCCAGCATTTT.

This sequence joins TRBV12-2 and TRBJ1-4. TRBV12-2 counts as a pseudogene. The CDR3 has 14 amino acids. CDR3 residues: CASRSTPTNEKLFF. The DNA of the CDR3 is TGTGCAAGTCGCTCGACCCCAACTAATGAAAAACTGTTTTTT.

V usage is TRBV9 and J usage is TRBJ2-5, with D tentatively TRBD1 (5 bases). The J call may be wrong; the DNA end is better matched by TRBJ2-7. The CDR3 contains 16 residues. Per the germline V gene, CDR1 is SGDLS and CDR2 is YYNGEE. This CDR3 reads CASSASAGSGSYEQYF. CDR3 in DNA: TGTGCCAGCAGCGCCTCGGCAGGGTCTGGTTCCTACGAGCAGTACTTC.

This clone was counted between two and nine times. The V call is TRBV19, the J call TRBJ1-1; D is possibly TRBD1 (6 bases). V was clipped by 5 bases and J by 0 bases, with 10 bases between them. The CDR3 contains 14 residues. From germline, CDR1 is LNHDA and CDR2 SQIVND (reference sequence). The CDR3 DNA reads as TGTGCCAGTAGTCAGGGGTATATGAACACTGAAGCTTTCTTT. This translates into CASSQGYMNTEAFF.

The CDR3 here is CSAAHLAPEAFF. Here the CDR3 DNA reads TGCAGCGCGGCCCACCTCGCCCCTGAAGCTTTCTTT. The chain uses TRBV29-1 and TRBJ1-1, with D uncertain. Trimming removed 7 bases from V and 6 bases from J, with 15 bases in between. The germline V gene has CDR1 SQVTM and CDR2 ANQGSEA. The length of the CDR3 is 12 residues.

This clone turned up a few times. CDR3: CASSLEFSERRVTQYF. In nucleotides, the CDR3 is TGTGCCAGCAGCTTGGAATTTTCCGAAAGGCGGGTTACGCAGTATTTT. The V gene is TRBV5-6, the J gene TRBJ2-3, with D possibly matching TRBD2 (5 bases). CDR1 is SGHDT and CDR2 is YYEEEE in the germline V gene. There are 16 residues in the CDR3. The V end lost 0 bases, the J end lost 8 bases, and 19 bases lay between the germline ends.

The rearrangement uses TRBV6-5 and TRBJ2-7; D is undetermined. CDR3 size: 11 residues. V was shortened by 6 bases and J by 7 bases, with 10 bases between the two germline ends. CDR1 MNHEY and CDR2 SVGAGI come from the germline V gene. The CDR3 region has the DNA TGTGCCAGCAGCTCTTCCGGGGAGCAGTACTTC. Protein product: CASSSSGEQYF.